The clone carrying this T cell receptor (beta chain) has a handful of counts. Its target is not known. Template switching (which added a universal primer site) was used, and cDNA carried unique molecular identifiers. TCRdb processed the 5' RACE reads anew with MiXCR; each CDR3 protein has one entry. The table shows about 210,000 distinct CDR3 sequences, with approximately 9% occurring only once. The data were taken from a study of identical twins. Study-level results: The degree of excess twin sharing was weaker in beta out-of-frame sequences.

The CDR3 spans 14 residues. V lost 3 bases and J lost 8, with 13 bases in between. The V gene's germline CDR1 is KGHDR and CDR2 SFDVKD. The clonotype was recovered from a young woman in good health. The J gene is TRBJ2-1, the V gene TRBV24-1; D is possibly TRBD2 (6 bases). The sequencing input was memory (CD45RO+) T cells sorted from blood. The DNA of the CDR3 is TGTGCCACCAGTGATCCCGGGACTCCCCATGAGCAGTTCTTC. It is translated as CATSDPGTPHEQFF.